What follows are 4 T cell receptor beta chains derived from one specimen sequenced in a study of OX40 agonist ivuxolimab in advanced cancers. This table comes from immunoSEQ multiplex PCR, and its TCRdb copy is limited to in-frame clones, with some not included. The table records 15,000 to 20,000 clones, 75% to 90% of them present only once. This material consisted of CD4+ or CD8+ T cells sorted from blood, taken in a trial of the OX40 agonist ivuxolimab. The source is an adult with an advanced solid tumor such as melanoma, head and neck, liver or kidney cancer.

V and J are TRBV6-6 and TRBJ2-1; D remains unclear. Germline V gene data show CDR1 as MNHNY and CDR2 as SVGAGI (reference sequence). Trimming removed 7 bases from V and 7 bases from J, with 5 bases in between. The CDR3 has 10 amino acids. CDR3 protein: CASMLNEQFF. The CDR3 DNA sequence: TGTGCCAGCATGTTGAATGAGCAGTTCTTC.

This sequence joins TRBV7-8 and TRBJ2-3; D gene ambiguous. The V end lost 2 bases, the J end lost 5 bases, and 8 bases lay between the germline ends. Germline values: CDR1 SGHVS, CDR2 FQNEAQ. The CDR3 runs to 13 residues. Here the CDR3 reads CASSLPREDTQYF. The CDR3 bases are TGTGCCAGCAGCTTACCCCGTGAAGATACGCAGTATTTT.

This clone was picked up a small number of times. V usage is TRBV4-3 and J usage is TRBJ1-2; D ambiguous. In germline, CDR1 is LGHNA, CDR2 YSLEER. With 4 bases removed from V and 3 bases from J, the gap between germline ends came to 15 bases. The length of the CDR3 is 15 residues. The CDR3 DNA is TGCGCCAGCAGCCCGTCAACCAAACCGGACTATGGCTACACCTTC. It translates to CASSPSTKPDYGYTF.

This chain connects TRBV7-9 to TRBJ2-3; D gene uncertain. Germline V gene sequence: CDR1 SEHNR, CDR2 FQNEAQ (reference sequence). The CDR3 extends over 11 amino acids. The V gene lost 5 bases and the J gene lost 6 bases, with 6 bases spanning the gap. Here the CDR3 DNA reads TGTGCCAGCAGCCGACTCGATACGCAGTATTTT. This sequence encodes CASSRLDTQYF.